A single sample is the source of the 9 T cell receptor beta chains below, sequenced in a study of cytomegalovirus exposure and HLA in healthy donors. In the PCR, 60 Vbeta and 13 Jbeta primers were used. Clones were read by immunoSEQ multiplex PCR, and TCRdb kept only the in-frame ones, dropping some. This sample has approximately 150,000 clones; approximately 80% occur once, and the top ten carry around 15%. Sequencing input: PBMCs. The origin of the receptors is a middle-aged woman in good health and CMV-seronegative.

The chain is built from TRBV10-3 and TRBJ2-7; D is perhaps TRBD2 (5 bases). The CDR3 spans 16 residues. V was trimmed by 3 bases and J by 9 bases, leaving 24 bases between them. Looked up from germline, CDR1 is ENHRY and CDR2 is SYGVKD. CDR3 sequence: CAISDQTKHVYIGQYF. DNA for the CDR3: TGTGCCATCAGTGATCAGACTAAGCACGTCTATATTGGGCAGTACTTC.

The chain couples TRBV2 to TRBJ2-1; 8 nucleotides agree with TRBD1. Trimming cost V 7 bases and J 4 bases; bases outside gene matches: 6. The germline CDR1 and CDR2 sequences are SNHLY and FYNNEI. The CDR3 extends over 14 amino acids. CDR3 nucleotides: TGTGCCAGCATGCCAGGGGGCTCGTACAATGAGCAGTTCTTC. Translation gives CASMPGGSYNEQFF.

This clone was observed a single time. The chain uses TRBV29-1 and TRBJ1-2; D may be TRBD1 (5 bases). With 6 bases removed from V and 4 bases from J, the gap between germline ends came to 9 bases. This CDR3 region has 11 residues. Per the germline V gene, CDR1 is SQVTM and CDR2 is ANQGSEA. CDR3 nucleotides: TGCAGCGTCAGGGAGGGCTATGGCTACACCTTC. Residues: CSVREGYGYTF.

The J gene is TRBJ2-7, the V gene TRBV4-1, with D unresolved. Deletions cut 1 base from V and 2 bases from J, with 9 bases between. CDR1 and CDR2 (germline): MGHRA, YSYEKL. The CDR3 is 14 residues long. The CDR3 DNA follows: TGCGCCAGCAGCCAAGTTCGCGAGACCTACGAGCAGTACTTC. It codes for CASSQVRETYEQYF.

This clone was picked up one time. CDR3 DNA sequence: TGTGCCAGCAGCTTGCTAGCGGGAGGACGCTACGAGCAGTACTTC. Translating gives CASSLLAGGRYEQYF. The genes are TRBV14 and TRBJ2-7; 11 bases fit TRBD2. The V gene end was trimmed by 5 bases and the J gene end by 3 bases; junction bases not matched to a gene: 6. This CDR3 is 15 amino acids long. The germline V gene encodes CDR1 SGHDN and CDR2 FVKESK.

This clone occurred once. The rearrangement links TRBV5-3 to TRBJ2-7; 7 bases map to TRBD2. TRBV5-3 is flagged as an ORF with uncertain function. CDR3 length: 15 residues. V was clipped by 5 bases and J by 0 bases; unmatched bases: 8. The CDR3 DNA reads as TGTGCCAGAAGGTCTGCTAGCGGACACTCCTACGAGCAGTACTTC. Translating it yields CARRSASGHSYEQYF.

The chain combines TRBV4-3 with TRBJ1-5; D call uncertain. The CDR3 covers 15 residues. V dropped 0 bases and J dropped 4 bases, with 10 bases sitting between them. Germline V lookup: CDR1 LGHNA, CDR2 YSLEER. CDR3 sequence: CASSQDAGLNQPQHF. DNA of the CDR3: TGCGCCAGCAGCCAAGACGCAGGATTGAATCAGCCCCAGCATTTT.

This clone came up a few times. As DNA, the CDR3 is TGTGCCAGCACCACTAGCGCAAGGTCCTACAATGAGCAGTTCTTC. This gives the protein CASTTSARSYNEQFF. The chain uses TRBV6-1 and TRBJ2-1; TRBD2 agrees at 7 bases. Germline lookup yields CDR1 MNHNS and CDR2 SASEGT. The CDR3 length is 15 residues. J gave up 1 base and V 7 bases, and 7 bases lay outside the gene matches.

The V and J genes are TRBV6-5 and TRBJ1-4; D is unresolved. Germline-derived CDR1 and CDR2 are MNHEY and SVGAGI. CDR3 length equals 15 residues. The ends were cut back, 0 bases at V and 5 bases at J, with 10 bases in the middle. The CDR3 reads CASSYSGPRNEKLFF. The DNA for the CDR3 is TGTGCCAGCAGTTACTCTGGTCCGAGAAATGAAAAACTGTTTTTT.